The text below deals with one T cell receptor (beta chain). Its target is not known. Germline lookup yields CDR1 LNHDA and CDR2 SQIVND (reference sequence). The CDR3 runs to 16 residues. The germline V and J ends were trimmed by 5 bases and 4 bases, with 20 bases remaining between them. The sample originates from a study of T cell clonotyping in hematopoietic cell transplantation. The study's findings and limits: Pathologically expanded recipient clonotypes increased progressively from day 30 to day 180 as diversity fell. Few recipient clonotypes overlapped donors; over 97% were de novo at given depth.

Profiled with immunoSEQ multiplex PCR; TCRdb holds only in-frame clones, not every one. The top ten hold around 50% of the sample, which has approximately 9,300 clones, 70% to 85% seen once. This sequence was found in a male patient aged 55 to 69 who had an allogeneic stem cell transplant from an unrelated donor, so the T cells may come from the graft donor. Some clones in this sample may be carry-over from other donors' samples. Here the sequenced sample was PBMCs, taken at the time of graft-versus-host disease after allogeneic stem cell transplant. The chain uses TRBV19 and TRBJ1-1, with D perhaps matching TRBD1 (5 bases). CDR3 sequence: CASSPRGAARGTEAFF. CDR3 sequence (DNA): TGTGCCAGTAGTCCCCGTGGGGCCGCACGGGGCACTGAAGCTTTCTTT.